These T cell receptor beta chains were read from a single sample in a study of cytomegalovirus exposure and HLA in healthy donors. This table comes from immunoSEQ multiplex PCR, and its TCRdb copy is limited to in-frame clones, with some not included. Of roughly 77,000 clones listed, around three quarters are singletons. The sample comprised PBMCs. These receptors originate from a man aged 35 to 55 in good health and CMV-seronegative. Each CDR3 is given with its conserved first and last residue. The D gene is left open where the match is weak. The size entry is marked missing in some rows and otherwise reads once, few, many or a size class.

V gene	J gene	D gene	clone size	CDR3 DNA	CDR3 protein
TRBV7-2	TRBJ1-2	-	-	TGTGCCAGCGCCCCGGGAGGGACGGGGAACTATGGCTACACCTTC	CASAPGGTGNYGYTF
TRBV5-1	TRBJ1-2	-	-	TGCGCCAGCAGCTTGGCAGGGTATGGCTACACCTTC	CASSLAGYGYTF
TRBV4-1	TRBJ1-1	-	few	TGCGCCAGCAGCCAGGAGGAGAACACTGAAGCTTTCTTT	CASSQEENTEAFF
TRBV14	TRBJ2-5	-	-	TGTGCCAGCAGCCCTCGACTTGGAGAGACCCAGTACTTC	CASSPRLGETQYF
TRBV27	TRBJ2-1	TRBD2	-	TGTGCCAGCAGTTTTGGCGGGAGGCTGGGTCGCAATGAGCAGTTCTTC	CASSFGGRLGRNEQFF
TRBV28	TRBJ2-5	TRBD2	once	TGTGCCAGCAGTTTATTGCGGGGGTTGGGTCAAGAGACCCAGTACTTC	CASSLLRGLGQETQYF
TRBV30	TRBJ1-5	-	-	TGTGCCTGGAGTGTAGAAGGGGCTGGACAGCCCCAGCATTTT	CAWSVEGAGQPQHF
TRBV4-2	TRBJ2-2	-	-	TGTGCCAGCAGCCAAGAACAGGTGAACACCGGGGAGCTGTTTTTT	CASSQEQVNTGELFF
TRBV23-1	TRBJ1-3	TRBD1	once	TGCGCCCAGATTCCGGGACAGGGGGCATATGGAAACACCATATATTTT	CAQIPGQGAYGNTIYF
TRBV11-1	TRBJ2-1	TRBD2	-	TGTGCCAGCACCAAACAGGGCACTAGCGGGAGCAATGAGCAGTTCTTC	CASTKQGTSGSNEQFF
TRBV18	TRBJ2-5	-	-	TGTGCCAGCTCCCGGGACCAAGAGACCCAGTACTTC	CASSRDQETQYF
TRBV6-4	TRBJ2-6	-	few	TGTGCCAGCAGTGACTCTAGCTCTGGGGCCAACGTCCTGACTTTC	CASSDSSSGANVLTF
TRBV4-1	TRBJ2-5	-	-	TGCGCCAGCAGCCACCGTAGCGGCCAAGAGACCCAGTACTTC	CASSHRSGQETQYF
TRBV7-2	TRBJ2-1	TRBD2	-	TGTGCCACCCAAAACGCCGGGTCCCACGGGGGGGATGAGCAGTTCTTC	CATQNAGSHGGDEQFF
TRBV10-2	TRBJ2-7	TRBD2	-	TGCGCCAGCAGGGGGACTACTTACACCTACGAGCAGTACTTC	CASRGTTYTYEQYF